These 29 T cell receptor beta chains share one sample of origin, sequenced in a study of T-cell memory formation after mild COVID-19. TCRdb passed the 5' RACE reads through MiXCR, listing each CDR3 protein once. The sample includes 190,000 or so distinct CDR3 sequences, about 20% seen only once; the top ten take 23%. Source material: PBMCs or a T cell subset sorted from them (not recorded which). The receptors stem from an adult woman who had mild COVID-19 (a few samples of this study predate the infection). Cell type and time point are not known.

The chain has TRBV7-9 and TRBJ2-3; 10 nucleotides align to TRBD2. Germline values: CDR1 SEHNR, CDR2 FQNEAQ (reference sequence). The CDR3 length is 17 residues. Trimming cost V 2 bases and J 5 bases; bases outside gene matches: 10. CDR3: CASSLLIRTSGGDTQYF. As DNA, the CDR3 is TGTGCCAGCAGCTTACTAATCAGGACTAGCGGCGGAGATACGCAGTATTTT. Using reference TRBV7-9 and TRBJ2-3 for the parts outside the CDR3, the full variable domain is DTGVSQNPRHKITKRGQNVTFRCDPISEHNRLYWYRQTLGQGPEFLTYFQNEAQLEKSRLLSDRFSAERPKGSFSTLEIQRTEQGDSAMYLCASSLLIRTSGGDTQYFGPGTRLTVL.

V and J are TRBV20-1 and TRBJ1-2; 7 positions match TRBD1. Germline V gives CDR1 DFQATT, CDR2 SNEGSKA (reference sequence). There are 14 residues in the CDR3. Trimming cost V 0 bases and J 4 bases; bases outside gene matches: 5. The CDR3 DNA follows: TGCAGTGCTAGAGACTCGGGGACAGTCTATGGCTACACCTTC. This gives the protein CSARDSGTVYGYTF.

The chain uses TRBV9 and TRBJ2-1; no clear D gene. Germline V gene sequence: CDR1 SGDLS, CDR2 YYNGEE. The CDR3 has 17 residues. Trimming took 0 bases from V and 4 from J, leaving 17 bases between them. The CDR3 DNA sequence: TGTGCCAGCAGCGTAGGGGTTAGAGAGTCGTCGTACAATGAGCAGTTCTTC. It codes for CASSVGVRESSYNEQFF.

The chain employs TRBV7-6 and TRBJ1-1, with D maybe TRBD1 (5 bases). This CDR3 is built from 11 residues. Germline CDR1 reads SGHVS; CDR2 reads FNYEAQ. V was cut by 5 bases and J by 11 bases, with 12 bases left in between. The CDR3 region has the DNA TGTGCCAGCAGCCCGGGGGGGTACGCTTTCTTT. As protein: CASSPGGYAFF.

This clonotype has just a few counts. V is TRBV9 and J is TRBJ2-5; D unresolved. The CDR3 has 15 amino acids. Trimming stripped 0 bases from V and 3 bases from J, with 12 bases between. CDR1 and CDR2 (germline): SGDLS, YYNGEE. CDR3 residues: CASSVGGVWEETQYF. CDR3 DNA: TGTGCCAGCAGCGTAGGTGGGGTTTGGGAAGAGACCCAGTACTTC.

The V call is TRBV14, the J call TRBJ2-7; D is unclear. This CDR3 has 12 residues. CDR1 and CDR2 from the germline V gene are SGHDN and FVKESK. The germline V and J ends were trimmed by 8 bases and 4 bases, with 12 bases remaining between them. The CDR3 reads CASSAVVYEQYF. In nucleotides, the CDR3 is TGTGCCAGCTCCGCAGTTGTTTACGAGCAGTACTTC.

V usage is TRBV7-8 and J usage is TRBJ2-7, with TRBD2 identical over 10 bases. V was clipped by 5 bases and J by 0 bases; unmatched bases: 4. In germline, CDR1 is SGHVS, CDR2 FQNEAQ. The CDR3 has 15 amino acids. CDR3 region: CASSDGLAVSYEQYF. DNA for the CDR3: TGTGCCAGCAGCGACGGACTAGCGGTCTCCTACGAGCAGTACTTC.

This clonotype was picked up many times. The chain carries TRBV7-3 and TRBJ2-7; TRBD1 is a possible D gene (6 bases). Deletions cut 5 bases from V and 6 bases from J, with 11 bases between. The length of the CDR3 is 12 residues. The V gene's germline CDR1 is SGHTA and CDR2 FQGTGA. The CDR3 here is CASSPTGSEQYF. CDR3 nucleotides: TGTGCCAGCAGCCCCACAGGGAGCGAGCAGTACTTC.

This clonotype was seen a few times. The rearrangement uses TRBV4-3 and TRBJ2-7, with TRBD1 matching over 8 bases. Germline CDR1 reads LGHNA; CDR2 reads YSLEER. J was trimmed by 4 bases and V by 2 bases; bases with no gene match: 7. This CDR3 comprises 15 residues. CDR3 bases: TGCGCCAGCAGCCAAATTGCCGGGACAGGATACGAGCAGTACTTC. This gives the protein CASSQIAGTGYEQYF.

The CDR3 coding sequence is TGTGCCAGCACCATTTCGTCTGGATGGGCCTACGAGCAGTACTTC. As protein: CASTISSGWAYEQYF. This rearrangement joins TRBV2 to TRBJ2-7; D ambiguous. The CDR3 runs 15 residues. V lost 7 bases to trimming and J lost 2 bases, with 18 bases between them. Per germline, CDR1 SNHLY and CDR2 FYNNEI.

V gene TRBV5-1 combines with J gene TRBJ1-2, with a tentative D call TRBD1 (5 bases). CDR1 is SGHRS and CDR2 is YFSETQ in the germline V gene. This CDR3 has 14 amino acids. V lost 0 bases and J lost 9, with 15 bases in between. The chain's CDR3 is CASSLEEGPRCYTF. The CDR3 DNA is TGCGCCAGCAGCTTGGAGGAGGGGCCAAGGTGCTACACCTTC.

This clonotype was counted only a few times. The rearrangement links TRBV11-2 to TRBJ2-7; D gene ambiguous. Trimming took off 0 bases at V and 9 bases at J, with 12 bases between the two ends. The CDR3 covers 13 residues. The germline V gene has CDR1 SGHAT and CDR2 FQNNGV. CDR3 protein: CASSLEGTQGQYF. CDR3 nucleotide sequence: TGTGCCAGCAGCTTAGAAGGCACGCAAGGGCAGTACTTC.

The chain carries TRBV7-9 and TRBJ2-1, with 7 bases aligning to TRBD1. CDR3 length: 14 amino acids. The V segment lost 6 bases and the J segment 9 bases; nucleotides outside the gene matches: 11. Germline-derived CDR1 and CDR2 are SEHNR and FQNEAQ (reference sequence). CDR3 sequence: CASSPPDRVPEQFF. DNA for the CDR3: TGTGCCAGCAGTCCGCCTGACAGGGTACCTGAGCAGTTCTTC.

This clonotype came up a few times. The V call is TRBV15, the J call TRBJ2-1; TRBD2 might be the D (5 bases). Germline V lookup: CDR1 LNHNV, CDR2 YYDKDF (reference sequence). Trimming stripped 9 bases from V and 4 bases from J, with 22 bases between. CDR3 length equals 16 residues. CDR3 nucleotides: TGTGCCACTCGGGCCGGGGATTCGGCATCGTACAATGAGCAGTTCTTC. It encodes CATRAGDSASYNEQFF.

The rearrangement links TRBV7-9 to TRBJ2-6; 8 bases align to TRBD2. The CDR3 totals 16 residues. V lost 5 bases and J lost 0; bases outside the gene matches: 3. Germline-derived CDR1 and CDR2 are SEHNR and FQNEAQ (reference sequence). CDR3 residues: CASSSGGRSGANVLTF. Written as DNA, the CDR3 is TGTGCCAGCAGCAGCGGGGGCCGCTCTGGGGCCAACGTCCTGACTTTC.

The V call is TRBV20-1, the J call TRBJ1-1; D is uncertain. V lost 4 bases to trimming and J lost 1 base, with 16 bases between them. CDR3 size: 15 residues. Germline-derived CDR1 and CDR2 are DFQATT and SNEGSKA (reference sequence). The CDR3 region has the DNA TGCAGTGCTATCGTTCATGGAGGGCCGAACACTGAAGCTTTCTTT. Amino acid sequence: CSAIVHGGPNTEAFF.

There are a few counts of this clonotype. The chain carries TRBV19 and TRBJ1-2; D is unresolved. Germline-derived CDR1 and CDR2 are LNHDA and SQIVND (reference sequence). This CDR3 has 14 amino acids. V shed 4 bases and J shed 3 bases, with 12 bases lying between them. CDR3 protein: CASSRGVVYYGYTF. Written as DNA, the CDR3 is TGTGCCAGTAGTAGAGGTGTCGTTTACTATGGCTACACCTTC.

This clonotype showed up just a few times. The V gene is TRBV10-3, the J gene TRBJ2-7; 10 nucleotides line up with TRBD1. This CDR3 contains 13 residues. Germline CDR1 is ENHRY and CDR2 is SYGVKD. The V segment lost 8 bases and the J segment 3 bases; nucleotides outside the gene matches: 4. CDR3 sequence (DNA): TGTGCCATCGGGGGACAGGGGTTCTACGAGCAGTACTTC. Its protein product is CAIGGQGFYEQYF.

V gene TRBV3-1 combines with J gene TRBJ1-5; the D is unclear. Looked up from germline, CDR1 is LGHDT and CDR2 is YNNKEL (reference sequence). V was trimmed by 0 bases and J by 3 bases, leaving 9 bases between them. The CDR3 spans 15 residues. In nucleotides, the CDR3 is TGTGCCAGCAGCCAAGATCTTCAGCACAATCAGCCCCAGCATTTT. Protein product: CASSQDLQHNQPQHF.

Only a few counts were recorded for this clonotype. The V and J genes are TRBV29-1 and TRBJ2-1, with TRBD2 as a possible D gene (5 bases). Germline V gene lookup returns CDR1 SQVTM and CDR2 ANQGSEA. CDR3 length: 13 amino acids. The germline V and J ends were trimmed by 6 bases and 9 bases, with 18 bases remaining between them. CDR3 coding DNA: TGCAGCGTCACTCCCCAACTAGGGTTTGAGCAGTTCTTC. Its protein product is CSVTPQLGFEQFF.

For this clonotype: One junction end does not reproduce the germline sequence, and a read error may be involved. This rearrangement joins TRBV7-9 to TRBJ1-2; D is uncertain. The CDR3 runs to 11 residues. Germline assignment: CDR1 SEHNR and CDR2 FQNEAQ (reference sequence). The CDR3 nucleotides read TGTGCCAGCAGCTTAGATCTGGCCCCGGGCTTC. It specifies CASSLDLAPGF.

This clonotype was picked up a small number of times. The chain has TRBV12-3 or TRBV12-4 and TRBJ2-5; 7 positions match TRBD2. The J segment lost 6 bases and the V segment lost 5 bases, leaving 12 bases of the junction unmatched. The CDR3 has 15 amino acids. CDR3 bases: TGTGCCAGCAGTCCCCCGGGCGGGAGTGTGAAGACCCAGTACTTC. As protein: CASSPPGGSVKTQYF.

This clonotype has only a few counts. The chain is built from TRBV7-9 and TRBJ2-2; D is unclear. Trimming took off 4 bases at V and 3 bases at J, with 3 bases between the two ends. CDR3 length: 12 residues. Germline V lookup: CDR1 SEHNR, CDR2 FQNEAQ (reference sequence). The CDR3 region has the DNA TGTGCCAGCAGCTACTACACCGGGGAGCTGTTTTTT. Amino acid sequence: CASSYYTGELFF.

This chain joins TRBV15 and TRBJ2-2; 10 bases align to TRBD2. Germline V CDR1 and CDR2: LNHNV, YYDKDF (reference sequence). V lost 5 bases to trimming and J lost 5 bases; unmatched junction nucleotides: 5. The CDR3 runs to 15 residues. The CDR3 loop is CATSAGTSATGELFF. In nucleotides, the CDR3 is TGTGCCACCAGCGCAGGGACTAGCGCAACCGGGGAGCTGTTTTTT.

This clonotype was counted between two and nine times. The chain links TRBV6-6 to TRBJ2-1; maybe TRBD2 (6 bases). The germline V gene has CDR1 MNHNY and CDR2 SVGAGI (reference sequence). The V end was cut by 2 bases, the J end by 15 bases, with 20 bases between. This CDR3 is 14 amino acids long. CDR3 residues: CASSYSAPSERLFF. CDR3 bases: TGTGCCAGCAGTTACAGTGCCCCTAGCGAAAGGCTGTTCTTC.

This sequence joins TRBV9 and TRBJ1-2; 7 bases map to TRBD1. After removal of 0 bases from V and 4 bases from J, the junction contained 9 bases not matched to a gene. Germline V gives CDR1 SGDLS, CDR2 YYNGEE. The CDR3 has 16 residues. CDR3 residues: CASSVASRGRSYGYTF. In nucleotides, the CDR3 is TGTGCCAGCAGCGTAGCGTCGAGGGGGCGCAGCTATGGCTACACCTTC.

This clonotype was seen only a few times. The rearrangement joins TRBV14 to TRBJ1-2, with a weak D call TRBD1 (6 bases). CDR1 is SGHDN, CDR2 FVKESK, per germline. The CDR3 has 11 amino acids. Trimming took off 5 bases at V and 9 bases at J, with 10 bases between the two ends. CDR3 region: CASSAGVSYTF. CDR3 in DNA: TGTGCCAGCAGCGCAGGGGTTAGCTACACCTTC.

The chain is built from TRBV6-4 and TRBJ2-3, with 13 bases aligning to TRBD2. The CDR3 has 15 amino acids. Germline V gives CDR1 MRHNA, CDR2 SNTAGT. Trimming at V came to 10 bases and at J to 2 bases, leaving 6 bases not matched to a gene. The CDR3 DNA reads TGTGCCAACCTGGGACTAGCGGGATACACAGATACGCAGTATTTT. As protein: CANLGLAGYTDTQYF.

The chain carries TRBV6-1 and TRBJ2-5; 8 nucleotides line up with TRBD2. Unmatched junction bases numbered 5, after V lost 3 bases and J lost 2 bases. CDR3 length equals 15 residues. Germline V gene sequence: CDR1 MNHNS, CDR2 SASEGT. CDR3 sequence reads: CASSDLAGEQETQYF. The CDR3 nucleotides are TGTGCCAGCAGTGATCTAGCGGGCGAACAAGAGACCCAGTACTTC.